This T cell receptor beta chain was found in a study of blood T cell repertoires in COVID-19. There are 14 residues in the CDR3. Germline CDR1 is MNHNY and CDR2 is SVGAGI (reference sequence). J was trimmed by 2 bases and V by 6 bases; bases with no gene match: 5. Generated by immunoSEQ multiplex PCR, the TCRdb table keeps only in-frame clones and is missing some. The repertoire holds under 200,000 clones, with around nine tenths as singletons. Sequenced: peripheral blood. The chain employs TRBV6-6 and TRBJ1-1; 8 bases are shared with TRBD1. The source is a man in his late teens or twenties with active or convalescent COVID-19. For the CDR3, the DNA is TGTGCCAGCAGCCCCGGACAGGGCAACACTGAAGCTTTCTTT. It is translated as CASSPGQGNTEAFF.